This T cell receptor beta chain is from a study of regulatory T cells in long-lasting Graves disease. CDR1 is SEHNR, CDR2 FQNEAQ, per germline (reference sequence). Trimming took 7 bases from V and 6 from J, leaving 16 bases between them. The CDR3 is 14 amino acids. Time point meaning: newly diagnosed GD, antithyroid drugs for less than 3 months. RNA extracted from PBMCs served as the sequencing template. A blood draw put nine milliliters of peripheral blood into EDTA tubes. In regard to this clonotype: It differs at one base from a far larger clone, so likely a read error.

To make TCR beta libraries, researchers used iRepertoire HTBI primers and Arm-PCR of CDR3 regions. TCRdb analysed the multiplex PCR reads with MiXCR anew, one entry per CDR3 protein. The sample yields 200,000 to 300,000 distinct CDR3 sequences, around 20% seen once. This receptor was obtained from a female donor with Graves disease. The chain uses TRBV7-9 and TRBJ2-1, with D possibly TRBD2 on 5 matching bases. Sequences were derived from peripheral blood mononuclear cells (PBMCs), sampled at new diagnosis, from a patient treated with antithyroid drugs. CDR3 region: CASTRPELVNEQFF. CDR3 DNA sequence: TGTGCCAGCACCCGACCGGAACTAGTCAATGAGCAGTTCTTC.